One TCR beta chain is described in this entry. The antigen is unknown. The source of the sample is a study of cytomegalovirus exposure and HLA in healthy donors. Findings of the study overall: TCR beta chains associated with HLA were, in a later analysis, more clonally expanded than equally common others. Later, an analysis found that common viral pathogens appeared to be linked with several of the most significant clusters.

Germline CDR1 and CDR2: MRHNA and SNTAGT. The CDR3 consists of 12 residues. Trimming shortened V by 8 bases and J by 9 bases, and 14 bases separated the two germline ends. The PCR employed 60 Vbeta primers together with 13 Jbeta primers. The repertoire was sequenced with immunoSEQ multiplex PCR; TCRdb's copy has only in-frame clones and lacks some. This sample has 150,000 to 200,000 clones; about four fifths occur once, and the top ten carry 1%. The sample comprised PBMCs. The rearrangement joins TRBV6-4 to TRBJ2-1; D gene unclear. This clonotype was obtained from a woman aged 45-59 years in good health and CMV-seropositive. As DNA, the CDR3 is TGTGCCAGCTCCAAGCTTCCCGGTGAGCAGTTCTTC. Encoded protein: CASSKLPGEQFF.